One sample yielded the 12 T cell receptor beta chains listed below, sequenced in a study of shared clonotypes between healthy human individuals. Repertoires were generated with immunoSEQ multiplex PCR, while TCRdb's copy carries only in-frame clones and drops some. Of a few hundred thousand clones in the sample, 95% to 98% were seen once. Specimen: naive CD4+ T cells sorted from blood. Subset: CD45RA+ positively selected. The source of these receptors is a woman aged 25-40 years in good health.

V gene TRBV28 combines with J gene TRBJ2-1; 8 bases align to TRBD1. Germline V lookup: CDR1 MDHEN, CDR2 SYDVKM. The CDR3 loop spans 20 amino acids. V was clipped by 5 bases and J by 6 bases; unmatched bases: 24. CDR3 protein: CASSPSPDFWTGRRLNEQFF. The CDR3 DNA follows: TGTGCCAGCAGTCCGTCCCCTGACTTCTGGACAGGGCGACGACTCAATGAGCAGTTCTTC.

The gene calls are TRBV7-8 and TRBJ1-6; no firm D call. The CDR3 covers 14 residues. The V end lost 4 bases, the J end lost 10 bases, and 14 bases lay between the germline ends. Germline V lookup: CDR1 SGHVS, CDR2 FQNEAQ. The DNA of the CDR3 is TGTGCCAGCAGCTCAGGACGGATTCACTCACCCCTCCACTTT. Amino acids: CASSSGRIHSPLHF.

Ten or more counts support this clone. The rearrangement links TRBV5-8 to TRBJ2-6; 8 positions agree with TRBD2. The CDR3 is 18 amino acids. Losses at the gene ends were 3 bases for V and 2 bases for J; bases not matched to a gene: 10. The germline V gene has CDR1 SGHTS and CDR2 YDEGEE. The CDR3 is CASSSLGTRETGANVLTF. CDR3 DNA sequence: TGTGCCAGCAGCTCGTTGGGGACTAGGGAAACTGGGGCCAACGTCCTGACTTTC. Combining the CDR3 with reference TRBV5-8 and TRBJ2-6 gives the whole variable domain EAGVTQSPTHLIKTRGQQATLRCSPISGHTSVYWYQQALGLGLQFLLWYDEGEERNRGNFPPRFSGRQFPNYSSELNVNALELEDSALYLCASSSLGTRETGANVLTFGAGSRLTVL.

The V gene is TRBV5-4, the J gene TRBJ2-6; weak D call: TRBD1 (5 bases). Germline CDR1 is SGHNT and CDR2 is YYREEE (reference sequence). The V end lost 3 bases, the J end lost 5 bases, and 15 bases lay between the germline ends. CDR3 length equals 16 residues. The CDR3 sequence: CASSSDGRGWANVLTF. The CDR3 nucleotides read TGTGCCAGCAGCTCCGACGGTAGGGGCTGGGCCAACGTCCTGACTTTC.

The chain carries TRBV25-1 and TRBJ1-1; a possible D gene is TRBD1 (5 bases). Germline CDR1 and CDR2: MGHDK and SYGVNS. The CDR3 length is 15 residues. Trimming left V 1 base short and J 5 bases short, with 14 bases between. The CDR3 region has the DNA TGTGCCAGCAGTGAATTGGGGGTCGGACTAACTGAAGCTTTCTTT. Its protein is CASSELGVGLTEAFF.

V is TRBV7-8 and J is TRBJ1-5, with D uncertain. V lost 3 bases and J 0 bases, leaving 15 bases between the germline ends. Germline V gene sequence: CDR1 SGHVS, CDR2 FQNEAQ. CDR3 length: 17 amino acids. In DNA, the CDR3 is TGTGCCAGCAGCTTCCAGCGGTTGGGATATAGCAATCAGCCCCAGCATTTT. It encodes CASSFQRLGYSNQPQHF.

This chain joins TRBV1 and TRBJ2-7; TRBD2 reflects the table's D call only, with no check against the DNA. TRBV1 is annotated as a pseudogene. This CDR3 is 22 amino acids long. The CDR3 region has the DNA TGCACCAGCAGCCATAAAGGGAGTTATGGACTAGCTCCGTTCGACAGCTCCTACGAGCAGTACTTC. It yields the protein CTSSHKGSYGLAPFDSSYEQYF.

About this clone itself: Within the sample, other DNA sequences also encode this same CDR3. This sequence joins TRBV5-1 and TRBJ2-5, with TRBD2 identical over 7 bases. The V and J ends lost 4 bases and 2 bases, in that order; junction bases with no gene match: 5. CDR3 length: 14 amino acids. Germline V CDR1 and CDR2: SGHRS, YFSETQ. CDR3 loop: CASSLSGGQETQYF. CDR3 coding DNA: TGCGCCAGCAGCCTGTCCGGGGGGCAAGAGACCCAGTACTTC.

This CDR3 is CASSRNDRGRNQPQHF. The CDR3 nucleotides read TGTGCCAGCAGTCGGAATGACAGGGGTCGCAATCAGCCCCAGCATTTT. The J gene is TRBJ1-5, the V gene TRBV28; 8 bases fit TRBD1. Germline V lookup: CDR1 MDHEN, CDR2 SYDVKM. V shed 5 bases, J shed 2 bases, and the junction held 8 bases outside the gene matches. The CDR3 is made up of 16 amino acids.

The chain uses TRBV19 and TRBJ2-5, with D maybe TRBD1 (6 bases). Germline values: CDR1 LNHDA, CDR2 SQIVND (reference sequence). This CDR3 region has 14 residues. V lost 5 bases and J lost 5, with 15 bases in between. CDR3 DNA sequence: TGTGCCAGTAGTCCACAGGGACGAAGGGAGACCCAGTACTTC. Translating gives CASSPQGRRETQYF.

The chain links TRBV4-2 to TRBJ2-1; possibly TRBD2 for D (5 bases). The CDR3 covers 13 residues. Trimming removed 0 bases from V and 9 bases from J, with 9 bases in between. Germline V gene sequence: CDR1 LGHNA, CDR2 YNFKEQ. As DNA, the CDR3 is TGTGCCAGCAGCCAAGAGAGTCGGGGTGAGCAGTTCTTC. Translating gives CASSQESRGEQFF.

This clone occurred once. V and J are TRBV5-4 and TRBJ1-1, with D possibly matching TRBD1 (5 bases). The CDR3 length is 13 residues. Germline V gives CDR1 SGHNT, CDR2 YYREEE (reference sequence). Trimming shortened V by 5 bases and J by 10 bases, and 18 bases separated the two germline ends. For the CDR3, the DNA is TGTGCCAGCAGTAGGGACGGCTTGGGTGTAGCTTTCTTT. Residues: CASSRDGLGVAFF.